This T cell receptor beta chain was captured in a study of shared clonotypes between healthy human individuals. On this clone: Its specificity is not known.

The V and J ends lost 0 bases and 1 base respectively, with 16 bases between them. Per germline, CDR1 SGDLS and CDR2 YYNGEE. The CDR3 extends over 17 amino acids. Study-level points and caveats: Lower generation probabilities were found for non-shared clonotypes than for those shared by all four donors.

Here immunoSEQ multiplex PCR was the method, and the copy in TCRdb shows in-frame clones only, minus some. Among some 2,000,000 clones listed, 85% to 95% were seen once. The V and J genes are TRBV9 and TRBJ1-2, with D uncertain. The sequencing input was naive CD4+ T cells sorted from blood. Stated subset: CD45RA+ positively selected. This TCR derives from a young man in good health. The CDR3 here is CASSVEAEPPFNYGYTF. For the CDR3, the DNA is TGTGCCAGCAGCGTAGAGGCCGAGCCCCCTTTTAACTATGGCTACACCTTC.